Listed below are T cell receptor beta chains from one sample, sequenced in a study of cytomegalovirus exposure and HLA in healthy donors. Profiled with immunoSEQ multiplex PCR; TCRdb holds only in-frame clones, not every one. The table has just over 200,000 clones, approximately 70% seen once; the top ten hold around 3%. The sequencing input was PBMCs. The receptor source for this set is a man in his forties in good health and CMV-seropositive. Each CDR3 is given with its conserved first and last residue. D genes are given only for firm matches. A clone size is listed for some rows: how often the clone was seen (once, few, many), or a class if it is expanded.

size	V	J	D	DNA	CDR3
NA	TRBV19	TRBJ2-2	TRBD1	TGTGCAACCATACAGACTTATGGACAGGGTGGTGCCGGGGAGCTGTTTTTT	CATIQTYGQGGAGELFF
NA	TRBV7-2	TRBJ1-2	TRBD1	TGTGCCAGCAGCTCGACAGGGGATCTCTATGGCTACACCTTC	CASSSTGDLYGYTF
NA	TRBV5-6	TRBJ1-2	NA	TGTGCCAGCAGCTTGGCAATGCGGGTAGAGAGGAATGGCTACACCTTC	CASSLAMRVERNGYTF
few	TRBV7-9	TRBJ2-5	NA	TGTGCCAGCAGCTTAGGAGCAATAGAGGAGACCCAGTACTTC	CASSLGAIEETQYF
once	TRBV5-1	TRBJ1-3	NA	TGCGCCAGCAGCTTGGATACGGGGTCGGGAAACACCATATATTTT	CASSLDTGSGNTIYF
NA	TRBV27	TRBJ2-1	TRBD1	TGTGCCGCAGGGGGACAGGACATTCCCAATGAGCAGTTCTTC	CAAGGQDIPNEQFF
NA	TRBV23-1	TRBJ2-6	TRBD1	TGCGCCAGCAGCCTACAGGGGTCTGGGGCCAACGTCCTGACTTTC	CASSLQGSGANVLTF
NA	TRBV19	TRBJ1-6	NA	TGTGCCAGTAGTGAAGCTTATAATTCACCCCTCCACTTT	CASSEAYNSPLHF
NA	TRBV7-2	TRBJ2-3	NA	TGTGCCAGCAGCCTAAACGGGGGGACAAGCACAGATACGCAGTATTTT	CASSLNGGTSTDTQYF
once	TRBV19	TRBJ2-6	NA	TGTGCCAGTAGTAGAACGTTACAGGGAAGTGGGGCCAACGTCCTGACTTTC	CASSRTLQGSGANVLTF
NA	TRBV19	TRBJ2-2	TRBD1	TGTGCCAGTAGTCGACAGGGGGGGGAAACCGGGGAGCTGTTTTTT	CASSRQGGETGELFF
NA	TRBV5-6	TRBJ2-2	TRBD2	TGTGCCAGCAGCCCTGGGACTAGGAACACCGGGGAGCTGTTTTTT	CASSPGTRNTGELFF
NA	TRBV6-5	TRBJ1-1	NA	TGTGCCAGCAGCACGGGAGGCAGTGGGATGAGGGCTTTCTTT	CASSTGGSGMRAFF
few	TRBV11-3	TRBJ2-2	NA	TGTGCCAGCAGCCACAACCGGGACACCGGGGAGCTGTTTTTT	CASSHNRDTGELFF
NA	TRBV19	TRBJ1-5	NA	TGTGCCAGTAGTATTGGGCAGGAAGATCAGCCCCAGCATTTT	CASSIGQEDQPQHF
NA	TRBV4-1	TRBJ1-1	NA	TGCGCCAGCAGCCATGGGCTATTATATAGGAACACTGAAGCTTTCTTT	CASSHGLLYRNTEAFF
NA	TRBV10-3	TRBJ2-3	NA	TGTGCCATCAGTGAGTACAGGGAAGGTACGCAGTATTTT	CAISEYREGTQYF
NA	TRBV29-1	TRBJ2-3	NA	TGCAGCGTTGAGTTCCTCACAGATACGCAGTATTTT	CSVEFLTDTQYF
NA	TRBV10-3	TRBJ1-5	TRBD1	TGTGCCATCAGTGAGGCGCACCGGGACAGGGAGGGTCAGCCCCAGCATTTT	CAISEAHRDREGQPQHF
NA	TRBV2	TRBJ1-2	NA	TGTGCCAGCACCATTGAAATAGTTGGGGCTACTGGCTACACCTTC	CASTIEIVGATGYTF
NA	TRBV2	TRBJ2-1	TRBD1	TGTGCCAGCAGTGAAGTCAGGACAGGGGGCAATGAGCAGTTCTTC	CASSEVRTGGNEQFF
NA	TRBV6-6	TRBJ2-3	NA	TGTGCCAGCAGTACCCTAGTGACTAGCACAGATACGCAGTATTTT	CASSTLVTSTDTQYF
NA	TRBV6-1	TRBJ2-7	NA	TGTGCCAGCAGTGGACGAGGAAACTCCTACGAGCAGTACTTC	CASSGRGNSYEQYF
few	TRBV18	TRBJ2-5	NA	TGTGCCAGCTCCCCCGGAGCACTGATGGAGACCCAGTACTTC	CASSPGALMETQYF
NA	TRBV5-1	TRBJ1-1	NA	TGCGCCAGCAGCTTGGGTGCGGCTGGGAACACTGAAGCTTTCTTT	CASSLGAAGNTEAFF
few	TRBV2	TRBJ2-7	TRBD1	TGTGCCAGCAGTGTTCGACAGGGGACCTCCTACGAGCAGTACTTC	CASSVRQGTSYEQYF
NA	TRBV5-1	TRBJ2-5	NA	TGCGCCAGCAATCCATCAGGGGCTCAAGAGACCCAGTACTTC	CASNPSGAQETQYF
NA	TRBV5-1	TRBJ2-2	TRBD2	TGCGCCAGCAGCTCGGGACTACCTGGGGGGGAGCTGTTTTTT	CASSSGLPGGELFF